These T cell receptor beta chains were read from a single sample in a study of cytomegalovirus exposure and HLA in healthy donors. Clones were read by immunoSEQ multiplex PCR, and TCRdb kept only the in-frame ones, dropping some. This table holds some 140,000 clones, 60% to 85% found once. The sample was PBMCs. These receptors all come from a woman between 35 and 50 years old in good health and CMV-seronegative. The CDR3 runs from the conserved cysteine through the conserved F or W. D genes are given only for firm matches. Rows give clone size only sometimes, using once, few, many, or a class for an expanded clone.

v_call	j_call	d_call	cdr3_length	clone_size	cdr3_nt	cdr3_aa
TRBV5-6	TRBJ2-3	TRBD1	13	.	TGTGCCAGCAGAAGGGACAGGGCGGATACGCAGTATTTT	CASRRDRADTQYF
TRBV10-3	TRBJ2-2	.	11	.	TGTGTTAGCGGCTCCACCGGGGAGCTGTTTTTT	CVSGSTGELFF
TRBV29-1	TRBJ2-3	TRBD1	14	.	TGCAGCGTGAGCCGAGACAGGGTCCCAGATACGCAGTATTTT	CSVSRDRVPDTQYF
TRBV7-2	TRBJ2-1	TRBD2	15	.	TGTGCCAGCAGCTTACGGGAGGGCCATTTCAATGAGCAGTTCTTC	CASSLREGHFNEQFF
TRBV30	TRBJ1-6	.	13	.	TGTGCCTGGAGTGAACCGGAGGTCTCACCCCTCCACTTT	CAWSEPEVSPLHF
TRBV5-1	TRBJ2-2	.	18	.	TGCGCCAGCAGCCTACGGCCCGCCGGCCCAGGGGCGGCCGGGGAGCTGTTTTTT	CASSLRPAGPGAAGELFF
TRBV11-2	TRBJ2-1	TRBD2	15	few	TGTGCCAGCAATCCTAGCGGGTACGATATGGATGAGCAGTTCTTC	CASNPSGYDMDEQFF
TRBV4-1	TRBJ1-5	.	17	.	TGCGCCAGCAGCCAAGTCGGGGTTGCGGCGAGCAATCAGCCCCAGCATTTT	CASSQVGVAASNQPQHF
TRBV25-1	TRBJ1-2	.	14	.	TGTGCCAGCAGCCCACCGTCAGCTAACTATGGCTACACCTTC	CASSPPSANYGYTF
TRBV9	TRBJ2-7	TRBD2	15	.	TGTGCCAGCAGCCCCAGGACTAGCCGGGTTTACGAGCAGTACTTC	CASSPRTSRVYEQYF
TRBV7-8	TRBJ2-7	.	13	.	TGTGCCAGCGCCTACACGGCGGGGCGCGAGCAGTACTTC	CASAYTAGREQYF
TRBV9	TRBJ2-5	.	20	.	TGTGCCAGCAGCGTAGGGCGAAAGGGTGGGGGGAAGCGGGCCCAAGAGACCCAGTACTTC	CASSVGRKGGGKRAQETQYF
TRBV7-8	TRBJ2-7	TRBD1	15	.	TGTGCCAGCAGCTTAGGCGGGACAGGGCAATACGAGCAGTACTTC	CASSLGGTGQYEQYF
TRBV6-1	TRBJ1-2	.	13	.	TGTGCCAGCAGTGAAGTGGAGGGTTATGGCTACACCTTC	CASSEVEGYGYTF
TRBV19	TRBJ1-4	TRBD1	15	.	TGTGCCAGTAGTATCGGACAGGGCAAGGAAGAAAAACTGTTTTTT	CASSIGQGKEEKLFF
TRBV28	TRBJ1-2	.	13	.	TGTGCCAGCAGTTTGTTATGGAGTATTGGCTACACCTTC	CASSLLWSIGYTF
TRBV7-9	TRBJ2-2	TRBD2	14	.	TGTGCCAGCAGCTACGCGGGAGCGCCCGGGGAGCTGTTTTTT	CASSYAGAPGELFF
TRBV6-5	TRBJ2-7	.	11	.	TGTGCCAGCAGACAGGGCTACGAGCAGTACTTC	CASRQGYEQYF
TRBV5-1	TRBJ2-7	.	14	.	TGCGCCAGCAGCGCATGGACAGCTACCTACGAGCAGTACTTC	CASSAWTATYEQYF
TRBV7-6	TRBJ2-2	TRBD1	16	.	TGTGCCAGCAGCCCCATACAGGGGATCGACACCGGGGAGCTGTTTTTT	CASSPIQGIDTGELFF
TRBV27	TRBJ1-5	TRBD1	16	.	TGTGCCAGCAGCCCAACCCCAACAGGGGCTCATCAGCCCCAGCATTTT	CASSPTPTGAHQPQHF
TRBV2	TRBJ1-2	.	13	.	TGTGCCTCCCGGGGCGGGGAGGAGGATGGCTACACCTTC	CASRGGEEDGYTF
TRBV7-7	TRBJ2-1	TRBD2	14	.	TGTGCTAGCAGCTCGGGACTAGCCCACAATGAGCAGTTCTTC	CASSSGLAHNEQFF
TRBV25-1	TRBJ2-2	.	17	.	TGTGCCAGCATGGTTGGCGGGGGGACAGCTTACACCGGGGAGCTGTTTTTT	CASMVGGGTAYTGELFF
TRBV6-1	TRBJ2-7	TRBD1	13	.	TGTGCCAGCAGCCAACAGGGGGCCTACGAGCAGTACTTC	CASSQQGAYEQYF
TRBV10-1	TRBJ2-1	.	13	once	TGCGCCAGCAGTCCCCGGGTGGATAGTGAGCAGTTCTTC	CASSPRVDSEQFF
TRBV7-9	TRBJ2-7	.	12	.	TGTGCCAGCAGCCACAGGTCATACGAGCAGTACTTC	CASSHRSYEQYF
TRBV6-5	TRBJ2-2	TRBD2	16	once	TGTGCCAGCAGTTCTGATCCGGGACTAGTTCCCGGGGAGCTGTTTTTT	CASSSDPGLVPGELFF
TRBV19	TRBJ1-2	.	13	.	TGTGCCAGTAGTATAGGGCAGTACTATGGCTACACCTTC	CASSIGQYYGYTF
TRBV6-6	TRBJ2-1	TRBD2	15	.	TGTGCCAGCAGATCCAGACTAGCTCGTTACAATGAGCAGTTCTTC	CASRSRLARYNEQFF
TRBV5-1	TRBJ2-5	TRBD2	14	.	TGCGCCAGCAGCCCTAGCGGGGGAGGTGAGACCCAGTACTTC	CASSPSGGGETQYF
TRBV2	TRBJ1-2	.	15	.	TGTGCCAGCAGAGGAGAAAGCCTAGCTAACTATGGCTACACCTTC	CASRGESLANYGYTF
TRBV10-1	TRBJ1-5	.	14	.	TGCGCCAGCAGTCCAGGGGATAGCAATCAGCCCCAGCATTTT	CASSPGDSNQPQHF
TRBV6-4	TRBJ2-2	.	14	once	TGTGCCAGCAGTGCCCTTACCGGCACCGGGGAGCTGTTTTTT	CASSALTGTGELFF
TRBV27	TRBJ2-7	.	15	.	TGTGCCAGCAGTTTGCGGGGACCCTCTCGCTACGAGCAGTACTTC	CASSLRGPSRYEQYF
TRBV6-6	TRBJ2-7	.	13	few	TGTGCCAGCAGTTTGTGCACGGAGTGCGAGCAGTACTTC	CASSLCTECEQYF
TRBV2	TRBJ2-7	.	17	.	TGTGCCAGCAGTGATATGGTGGGCCGGGACATGTCCTACGAGCAGTACTTC	CASSDMVGRDMSYEQYF
TRBV5-4	TRBJ1-2	.	16	.	TGTGCCAGCAGCTTCGGAGGTACAGGGTTTAGCTATGGCTACACCTTC	CASSFGGTGFSYGYTF
TRBV11-3	TRBJ2-7	TRBD2	14	.	TGTGCCAGCAGGACCTTGGGACTAGCTGCCGAGCAGTACTTC	CASRTLGLAAEQYF
TRBV12-5	TRBJ2-7	TRBD1	13	.	TGTGCTAGTGGCCTGGGGACAGTGGCCGAGCAGTACTTC	CASGLGTVAEQYF
TRBV13	TRBJ2-7	TRBD2	16	.	TGTGCCAGCAGTTCAAGCCTCGGGGCTAGCGGCAACGAGCAGTACTTC	CASSSSLGASGNEQYF